A single TCR beta chain is shown here with its context. Its antigen is still unknown. Trimming left V 2 bases short and J 8 bases short, with 9 bases between. Germline CDR1 is MNHNY and CDR2 is SVGAGI (reference sequence). The CDR3 loop spans 12 amino acids. Naive CD8 cells were CD45RO-negative, positively selected for CCR7, excluding terminally differentiated effector memory CD45RA+ cells. The data were obtained in a study of shared clonotypes between healthy human individuals. Sequencing was performed with immunoSEQ multiplex PCR; in TCRdb, only in-frame clones are kept and a portion is missing. This sample has about 1,900,000 clones; about 95% occur once, and the top ten carry 1% to 1.5%. The study, taken as a whole, reports: Naive CD4 clonotypes overlapped across several donors at approximately 4.5%.

The specimen sequenced was naive CD8+ T cells sorted from blood. The source of this sequence is a man between 18 and 29 years old in good health. The chain uses TRBV6-6 and TRBJ1-1; D may be TRBD1 (6 bases). The CDR3 bases are TGTGCCAGCAGTTACAACACAGGGGAAGCTTTCTTT. Amino acids: CASSYNTGEAFF.